Each of the 6 T cell receptor beta chains below was sequenced from the same sample in a study of T cells in Graves' hyperthyroidism and ophthalmopathy. Using RNA transcripts as the source, TCR beta CDR3 regions were amplified. An initial round of RT-PCR targeting the TCR CDR3 relied on the HTBI primer set. TCRdb re-called the multiplex PCR reads through MiXCR, storing one row per CDR3 protein. The data show roughly 740,000 distinct CDR3 sequences, about 16% seen once. The sequenced sample consisted of blood. The receptors stem from a man aged 18 to 35 with Graves' hyperthyroidism.

There are a few counts of this clonotype. This chain uses TRBV6-1 with TRBJ2-3, with D unclear. The germline V gene has CDR1 MNHNS and CDR2 SASEGT. V gave up 8 bases and J gave up 0 bases, with 9 bases separating them. This CDR3 has 13 residues. The CDR3 bases are TGTGCCAGCTTCGACTCTAGCACAGATACGCAGTATTTT. Its protein is CASFDSSTDTQYF.

V and J are TRBV19 and TRBJ2-5; a possible D gene is TRBD2 (7 bases). Germline V gene sequence: CDR1 LNHDA, CDR2 SQIVND (reference sequence). V was shortened by 4 bases and J by 2 bases, with 14 bases between the two germline ends. The CDR3 runs 15 residues. CDR3 region: CASSTQGGGQETQYF. Here the CDR3 DNA reads TGTGCCAGTAGTACCCAAGGGGGGGGACAAGAGACCCAGTACTTC.

This clonotype was recorded at least ten times. The CDR3 is CASSRQGEQYF. The CDR3 coding sequence is TGTGCCAGCTCGCGACAGGGCGAGCAGTACTTC. The chain recombines TRBV18 with TRBJ2-7; 7 bases agree with TRBD1. V lost 6 bases, J lost 6 bases, and 2 bases stayed unmatched. The CDR3 spans 11 residues. The germline CDR1 and CDR2 sequences are KGHSH and LQKENI.

This clonotype has only a few counts. The V gene is TRBV20-1, the J gene TRBJ2-7, with 7 bases matching TRBD2. The V and J ends lost 7 bases and 3 bases, in that order; junction bases with no gene match: 9. The CDR3 sequence is 13 residues long. Germline V gene data show CDR1 as DFQATT and CDR2 as SNEGSKA (reference sequence). The CDR3: CSGKSGTFYEQYF. In nucleotides, the CDR3 is TGCAGTGGTAAGAGCGGGACCTTCTACGAGCAGTACTTC.

This clonotype was counted many times. CDR3 nucleotide sequence: TGTGCCAGCTCACTTTCGCCGGAGAACACTGAAGCTTTCTTT. Its protein is CASSLSPENTEAFF. The V call is TRBV18, the J call TRBJ1-1; D is uncertain. CDR1 is KGHSH, CDR2 LQKENI, per germline. The ends were cut back, 4 bases at V and 1 base at J, with 10 bases in the middle. The CDR3 loop spans 14 amino acids.

The table lists this clonotype with a few counts. With a much larger clone just one base away, this may be a read error. The rearrangement uses TRBV28 and TRBJ2-7, with D uncertain. Germline-derived CDR1 and CDR2 are MDHEN and SYDVKM. The CDR3 covers 14 residues. Here the CDR3 DNA reads TGTGCCAGCAGTTTATCACCAGACTCCCACGAGCAGTACTTC. The encoded protein is CASSLSPDSHEQYF.